This section outlines one T cell receptor beta chain sequence together with its context. The data stem from a study of blood T cell repertoires in COVID-19. Study as a whole: COVID-19 samples from acute and convalescent phases originated in the United States, Italy and Spain. Sources were T cells, B-cell-depleted T cells, or PBMCs; the material itself was cDNA or gDNA.

The CDR3 covers 13 residues. Trimming took 8 bases from V and 0 from J, leaving 8 bases between them. Germline V lookup: CDR1 MNHEY, CDR2 SVGAGI. As handled by the study authors: Using reference gene primer amplification, nucleated cell counts were estimated. Assay: immunoSEQ multiplex PCR; the TCRdb copy retains only in-frame clones and omits some. V, J and clone size derive from that table, while D and trimming were established from the DNA sequence. The sample comprises 100,000 to 150,000 clones, around 86% of which are singletons, and around 4% rests with the top ten. The gene calls are TRBV6-5 and TRBJ1-5, with unresolved D. This sequence originates from a man aged 40-55 years with acute or convalescent COVID-19. Material for sequencing was peripheral blood. CDR3 sequence reads: CASAVNSNQPQHF. CDR3 bases: TGTGCCAGCGCAGTGAATAGCAATCAGCCCCAGCATTTT.